This section outlines one T cell receptor beta chain sequence together with its context. The antigen is not known. Unique molecular identifiers featured in how the TCRbeta library was prepared. TCRdb processed the PCR reads anew with MiXCR; each CDR3 protein has one entry. The sample gives around 450,000 distinct CDR3 sequences, about 45% of which show up once; under 35% is in the top ten. The data were obtained in a study of T-cell reconstitution after alpha-beta-depleted transplantation in children. Points from the study as a whole: Surviving recipient T cells and thymic progenitors accounted for the high day-60 TCRbeta diversity observed in some patients. It was newly produced T cells that mostly accounted for T-cell counts and diversity one year after transplant. Reports say that about two months after transplant, the alpha-beta T cells came out of several hundred graft clones that had expanded.

Trimming removed 3 bases at V and 5 bases at J, with 10 bases between. Germline V gene sequence: CDR1 LGHNA, CDR2 YNFKEQ. The CDR3 totals 13 residues. This TCR was recovered from a girl aged 2-10 years with aplastic anemia, due to receive a stem cell transplant. Here the sequenced sample was PBMCs, taken before TCRalphabeta/CD19-depleted stem cell transplant. The rearrangement links TRBV4-2 to TRBJ1-1, with TRBD1 as a possible D gene (5 bases). The CDR3 protein is CASSQGQVTEAFF. The CDR3 nucleotides read TGTGCCAGCAGCCAGGGGCAGGTAACTGAAGCTTTCTTT.